The entry below describes one TCR beta chain. No antigen is known for it. The germline V gene encodes CDR1 SGHAT and CDR2 FQNNGV. V was pared by 6 bases and J by 11 bases, with 13 bases between. The CDR3 extends over 11 amino acids. These data belong to a study of T cell responses to AZD1222 COVID-19 vaccine. Clones were sequenced by immunoSEQ multiplex PCR, and TCRdb holds only the in-frame ones, with some missing. The sample carries 110,000 or so clones, approximately 88% recorded once. Whole-study findings and limits: Unmutated variant regions reportedly attract nearly half of all spike-specific TCRs. Possibly, clonal diversity was underestimated; donors were largely white British and included more females. Spike-specific TCR breadth and depth were elevated following two AZD1222 doses.

The material was peripheral blood, obtained 28 days after the second AZD1222 dose. The chain uses TRBV11-2 and TRBJ2-5; D ambiguous. This sequence was found in an adult who received the AZD1222 COVID-19 vaccine. CDR3 coding DNA: TGTGCCAGCAGGCTGAAGGGATTTCAGTACTTC. It translates to CASRLKGFQYF.